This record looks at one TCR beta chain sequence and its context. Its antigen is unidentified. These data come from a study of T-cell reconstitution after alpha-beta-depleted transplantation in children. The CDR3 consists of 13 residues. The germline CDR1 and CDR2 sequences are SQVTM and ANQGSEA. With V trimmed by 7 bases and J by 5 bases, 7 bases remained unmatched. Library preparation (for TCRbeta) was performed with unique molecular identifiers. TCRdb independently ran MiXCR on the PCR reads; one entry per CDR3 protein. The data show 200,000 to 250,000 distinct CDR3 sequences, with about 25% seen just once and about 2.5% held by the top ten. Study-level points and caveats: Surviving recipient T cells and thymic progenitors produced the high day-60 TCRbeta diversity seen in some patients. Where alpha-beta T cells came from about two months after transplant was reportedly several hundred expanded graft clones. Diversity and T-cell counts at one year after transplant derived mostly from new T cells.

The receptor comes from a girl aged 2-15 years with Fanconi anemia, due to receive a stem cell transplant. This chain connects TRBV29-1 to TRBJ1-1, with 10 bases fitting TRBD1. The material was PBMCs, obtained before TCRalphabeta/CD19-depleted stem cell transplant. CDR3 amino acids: CSARTGGGTEAFF. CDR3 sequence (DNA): TGCAGCGCAAGGACAGGGGGAGGTACTGAAGCTTTCTTT.